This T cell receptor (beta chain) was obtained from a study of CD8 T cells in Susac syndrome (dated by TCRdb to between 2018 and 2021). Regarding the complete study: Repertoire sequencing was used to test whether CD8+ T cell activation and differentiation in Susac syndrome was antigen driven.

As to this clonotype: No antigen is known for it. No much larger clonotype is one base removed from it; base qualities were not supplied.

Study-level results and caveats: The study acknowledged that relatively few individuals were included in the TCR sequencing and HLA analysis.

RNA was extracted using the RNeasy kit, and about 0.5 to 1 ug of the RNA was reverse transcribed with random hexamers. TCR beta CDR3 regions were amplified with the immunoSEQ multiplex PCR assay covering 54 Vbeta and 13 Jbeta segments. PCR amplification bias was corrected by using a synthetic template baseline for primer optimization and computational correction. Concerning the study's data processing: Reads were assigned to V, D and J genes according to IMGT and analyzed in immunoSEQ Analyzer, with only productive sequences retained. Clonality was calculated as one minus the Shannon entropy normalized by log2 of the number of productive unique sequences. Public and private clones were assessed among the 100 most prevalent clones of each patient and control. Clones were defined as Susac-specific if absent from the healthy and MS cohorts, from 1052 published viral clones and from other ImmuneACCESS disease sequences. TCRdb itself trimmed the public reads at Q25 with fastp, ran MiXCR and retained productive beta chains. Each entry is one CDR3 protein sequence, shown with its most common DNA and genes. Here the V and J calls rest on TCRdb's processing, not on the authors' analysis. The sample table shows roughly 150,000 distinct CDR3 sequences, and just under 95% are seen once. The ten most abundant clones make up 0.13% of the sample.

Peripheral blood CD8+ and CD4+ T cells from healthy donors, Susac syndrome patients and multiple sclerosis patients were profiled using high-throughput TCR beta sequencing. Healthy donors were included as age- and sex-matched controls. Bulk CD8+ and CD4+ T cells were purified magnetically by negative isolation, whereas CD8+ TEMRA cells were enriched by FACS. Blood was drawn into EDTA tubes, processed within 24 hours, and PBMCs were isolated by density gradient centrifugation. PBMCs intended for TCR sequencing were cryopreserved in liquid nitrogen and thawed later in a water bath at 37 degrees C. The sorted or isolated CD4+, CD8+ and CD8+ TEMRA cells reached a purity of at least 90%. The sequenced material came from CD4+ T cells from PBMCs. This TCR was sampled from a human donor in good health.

The nucleotide sequence is given as TGTGCCAGTAGTGCCCTCGGGACAGGAGGCTCACCCCTCCACTTT. Protein translation: CASSALGTGGSPLHF. This chain joins TRBV19 to TRBJ1-6; 8 of the junction bases match TRBD1. From cysteine to phenylalanine, the CDR3 is 15 amino acids long. Here the CDR3 DNA is all that survives: 45 bases in frame from base 1. The germline V gene (reference sequence) supplies CDR1 LNHDA and CDR2 SQIVND. Relative to germline, V is missing 5 bases and J is missing 10 bases, with 10 bases of the junction outside any gene match. Where the CDR3 stops, the reference TRBV19 and TRBJ1-6 genes take over; the full variable domain is DGGITQSPKYLFRKEGQNVTLSCEQNLNHDAMYWYRQDPGQGLRLIYYSQIVNDFQKGDIAEGYSVSREKKESFPLTVTSAQKNPTAFYLCASSALGTGGSPLHFGNGTRLTVT.